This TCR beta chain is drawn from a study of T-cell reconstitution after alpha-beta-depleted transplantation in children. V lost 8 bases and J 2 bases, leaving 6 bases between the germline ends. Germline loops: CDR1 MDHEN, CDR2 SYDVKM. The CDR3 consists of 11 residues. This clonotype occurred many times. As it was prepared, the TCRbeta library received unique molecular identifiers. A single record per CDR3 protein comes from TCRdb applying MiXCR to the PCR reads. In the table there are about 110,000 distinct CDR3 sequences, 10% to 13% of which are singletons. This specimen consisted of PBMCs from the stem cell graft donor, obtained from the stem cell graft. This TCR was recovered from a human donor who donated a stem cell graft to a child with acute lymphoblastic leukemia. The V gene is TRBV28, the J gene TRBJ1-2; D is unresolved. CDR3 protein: CASQANYGYTF. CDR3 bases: TGTGCCAGCCAGGCAAACTATGGCTACACCTTC.